The present entry profiles one TCR beta chain with its context. Its target is not known. This record belongs to a study of T cell responses to AZD1222 COVID-19 vaccine. Clones were read by immunoSEQ multiplex PCR, and TCRdb kept only the in-frame ones, dropping some. The sample yields tens of thousands of clones, 90% seen once. Study observations and caveats: In all cases, repertoires were sampled only after the peak T cell response. The number of AZD1222 recipients seropositive at baseline was only five or six.

Samples with a second dose at about 4 or about 12 weeks were pooled together. The CDR3 covers 15 residues. Per the germline V gene, CDR1 is SGHRS and CDR2 is YFSETQ. Deletions cut 4 bases from V and 1 base from J, with 11 bases between. The sequence was collected from an adult who received the AZD1222 COVID-19 vaccine. The gene calls are TRBV5-1 and TRBJ2-2, with D possibly TRBD1 on 6 matching bases. Sequenced here: peripheral blood, sampled 28 days after the second AZD1222 dose. The CDR3 nucleotides are TGCGCCAGCAGCCTGGGACATCAGAACACCGGGGAGCTGTTTTTT. Translated, it gives CASSLGHQNTGELFF.